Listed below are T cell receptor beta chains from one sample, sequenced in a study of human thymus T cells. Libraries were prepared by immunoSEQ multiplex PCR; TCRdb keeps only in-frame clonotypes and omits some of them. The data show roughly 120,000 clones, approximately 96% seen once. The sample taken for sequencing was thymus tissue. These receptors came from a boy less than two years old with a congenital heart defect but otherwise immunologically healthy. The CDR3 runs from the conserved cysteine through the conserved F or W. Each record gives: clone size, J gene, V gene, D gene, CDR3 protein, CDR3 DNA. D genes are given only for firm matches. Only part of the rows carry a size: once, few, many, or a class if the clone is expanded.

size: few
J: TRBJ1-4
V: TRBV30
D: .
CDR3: CAWSPYSGEKLFF
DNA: TGTGCCTGGAGTCCCTATTCAGGGGAAAAACTGTTTTTT

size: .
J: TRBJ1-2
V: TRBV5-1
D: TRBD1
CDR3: CASSARRTGRPDNYGYTF
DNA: TGCGCCAGCAGCGCCCGACGGACAGGCAGACCAGATAACTATGGCTACACCTTC

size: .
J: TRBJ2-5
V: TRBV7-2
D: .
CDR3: CASSSRGLRGQETQYF
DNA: TGTGCCAGCAGCTCTCGGGGGCTTAGGGGGCAAGAGACCCAGTACTTC

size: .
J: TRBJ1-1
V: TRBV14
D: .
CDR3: CASSSAGRTTEAFF
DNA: TGTGCCAGCAGCAGCGCAGGACGGACCACTGAAGCTTTCTTT

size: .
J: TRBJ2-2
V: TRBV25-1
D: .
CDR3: CASSAPVTGELFF
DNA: TGTGCCAGCAGTGCGCCGGTCACCGGGGAGCTGTTTTTT

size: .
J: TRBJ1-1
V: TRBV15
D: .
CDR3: CATSRGGKGMNTEAFF
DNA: TGTGCCACCAGCAGAGGGGGTAAAGGCATGAACACTGAAGCTTTCTTT

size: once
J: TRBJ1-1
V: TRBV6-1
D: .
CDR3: CACLRGFAEAFF
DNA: TGTGCCTGCCTGAGGGGTTTCGCTGAAGCTTTCTTT

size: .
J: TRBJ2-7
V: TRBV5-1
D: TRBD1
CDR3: CASSGTGDRYEQYF
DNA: TGCGCCAGCAGCGGGACAGGGGATAGGTACGAGCAGTACTTC

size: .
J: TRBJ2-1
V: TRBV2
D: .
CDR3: CASSESIGTYNEQFF
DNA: TGTGCCAGCAGTGAATCCATAGGAACCTACAATGAGCAGTTCTTC

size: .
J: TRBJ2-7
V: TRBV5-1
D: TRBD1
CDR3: CASSIKRQGRNEQYF
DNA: TGCGCCAGCAGCATAAAAAGACAGGGGAGGAACGAGCAGTACTTC

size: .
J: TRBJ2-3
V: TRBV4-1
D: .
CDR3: CASSLIKESDTQYF
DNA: TGCGCCAGCAGCCTTATTAAGGAGTCGGATACGCAGTATTTT

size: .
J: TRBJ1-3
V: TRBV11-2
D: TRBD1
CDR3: CASSLEWDSDSGNTIYF
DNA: TGTGCCAGCAGCTTAGAGTGGGACAGTGACTCTGGAAACACCATATATTTT

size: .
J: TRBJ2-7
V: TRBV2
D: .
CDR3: CASRDDRTVSTQRYPYEQYF
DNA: TGTGCCAGCAGGGACGATAGGACAGTTTCGACTCAGCGTTATCCCTACGAGCAGTACTTC

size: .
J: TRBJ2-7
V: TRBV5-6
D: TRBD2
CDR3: CASSPGTSDQQYF
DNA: TGTGCCAGCAGCCCCGGGACTAGCGACCAGCAGTACTTC

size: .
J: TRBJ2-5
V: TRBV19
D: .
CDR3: CAREEETQYF
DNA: TGTGCCAGGGAGGAAGAGACCCAGTACTTC

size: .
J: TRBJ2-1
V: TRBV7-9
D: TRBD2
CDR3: CASSLSSGVISSYNEQFF
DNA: TGTGCCAGCAGCTTGAGTAGCGGGGTTATTAGCTCCTACAATGAGCAGTTCTTC

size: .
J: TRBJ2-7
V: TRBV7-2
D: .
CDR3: CASSPRSLGGRTYEQYF
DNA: TGTGCCAGCAGCCCCCGCTCCCTCGGGGGGCGGACCTACGAGCAGTACTTC

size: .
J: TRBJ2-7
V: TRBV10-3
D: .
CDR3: CAISQVLVFPYEQYF
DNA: TGTGCCATCAGTCAAGTGCTAGTATTCCCCTACGAGCAGTACTTC

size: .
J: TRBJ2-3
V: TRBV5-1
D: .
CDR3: CASSLGRHMMTDTQYF
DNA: TGCGCCAGCAGCTTGGGAAGACATATGATGACAGATACGCAGTATTTT

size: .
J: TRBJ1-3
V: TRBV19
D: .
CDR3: CASSAGTSGNTIYF
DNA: TGTGCCAGTAGTGCGGGGACTTCTGGAAACACCATATATTTT

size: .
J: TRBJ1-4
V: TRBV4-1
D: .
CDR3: CASSQASREPVMDATNEKLFF
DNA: TGCGCCAGCAGCCAAGCGTCTAGGGAGCCGGTGATGGATGCAACTAATGAAAAACTGTTTTTT

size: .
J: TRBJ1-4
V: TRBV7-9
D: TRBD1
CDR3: CASSSDQAGGNEKLFF
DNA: TGTGCCAGCAGCTCCGACCAAGCAGGGGGGAATGAAAAACTGTTTTTT

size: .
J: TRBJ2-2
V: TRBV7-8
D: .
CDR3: CASSLIRRFCNTGELFF
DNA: TGTGCCAGCAGCTTAATCCGTCGGTTCTGCAACACCGGGGAGCTGTTTTTT

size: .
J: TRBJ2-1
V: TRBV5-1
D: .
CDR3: CASSSSGRNNEQFF
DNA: TGCGCCAGCAGCTCCAGCGGACGCAACAATGAGCAGTTCTTC

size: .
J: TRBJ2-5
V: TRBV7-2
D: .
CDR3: CASSLGPYPGRETQYF
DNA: TGTGCCAGCAGCTTAGGCCCCTACCCGGGGAGGGAGACCCAGTACTTC

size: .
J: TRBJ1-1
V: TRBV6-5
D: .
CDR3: CASSYDYPANTEAFF
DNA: TGTGCCAGCAGTTACGATTATCCGGCGAACACTGAAGCTTTCTTT

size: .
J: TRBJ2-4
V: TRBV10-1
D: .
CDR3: CASSENRVGKNIQYF
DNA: TGCGCCAGCAGTGAAAACAGGGTGGGCAAAAACATTCAGTACTTC

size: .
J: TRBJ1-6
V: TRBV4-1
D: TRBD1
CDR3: CASSQPGEGQGNSPLHF
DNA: TGCGCCAGCAGCCAGCCCGGGGAGGGACAGGGGAATTCACCCCTCCACTTT

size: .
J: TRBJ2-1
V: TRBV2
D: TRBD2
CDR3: CASSEKAGGHREQFF
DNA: TGTGCCAGCAGTGAAAAGGCGGGGGGACACCGAGAGCAGTTCTTC

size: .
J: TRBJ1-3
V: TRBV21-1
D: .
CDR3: CASTPVRSGNTIYF
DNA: TGTGCCAGCACCCCCGTGCGCTCTGGAAACACCATATATTTT

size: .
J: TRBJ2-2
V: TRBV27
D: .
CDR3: CASSAAPITGELFF
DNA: TGTGCCAGCAGTGCCGCCCCGATCACCGGGGAGCTGTTTTTT

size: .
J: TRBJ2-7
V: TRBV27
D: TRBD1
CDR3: CASSLRGQGGSNEQYF
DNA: TGTGCCAGCAGTTTAAGGGGACAGGGGGGAAGCAACGAGCAGTACTTC

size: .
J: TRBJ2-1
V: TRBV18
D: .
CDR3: CASSPHGGPVNEQFF
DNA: TGTGCCAGCTCACCACACGGGGGGCCAGTAAATGAGCAGTTCTTC

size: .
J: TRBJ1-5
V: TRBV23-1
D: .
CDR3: CANPSVGQCSNQPQHF
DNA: TGCGCCAACCCTTCAGTCGGACAGTGTTCCAATCAGCCCCAGCATTTT

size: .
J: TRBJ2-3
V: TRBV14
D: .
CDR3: CASSQCRTQSTDTQYF
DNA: TGTGCCAGCAGCCAATGTAGGACTCAAAGCACAGATACGCAGTATTTT

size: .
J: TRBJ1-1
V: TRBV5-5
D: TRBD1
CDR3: CASSLDRGRTEAFF
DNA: TGTGCCAGCAGCTTGGACAGGGGGCGTACTGAAGCTTTCTTT

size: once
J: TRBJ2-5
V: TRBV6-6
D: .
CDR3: CASSYGTIRVETQYF
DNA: TGTGCCAGCAGTTACGGAACAATCAGAGTAGAGACCCAGTACTTC

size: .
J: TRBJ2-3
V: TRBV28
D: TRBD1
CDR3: CASRPPGQGITDTQYF
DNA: TGTGCCAGCAGACCCCCGGGACAGGGGATAACAGATACGCAGTATTTT

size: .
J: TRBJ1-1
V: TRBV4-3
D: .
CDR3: CASSQAPRALEAFF
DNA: TGCGCCAGCAGCCAAGCTCCCCGGGCCCTTGAAGCTTTCTTT

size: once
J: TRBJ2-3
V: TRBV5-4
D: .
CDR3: CASSLTGNKDTQYF
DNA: TGTGCCAGCAGCTTGACAGGGAATAAAGATACGCAGTATTTT

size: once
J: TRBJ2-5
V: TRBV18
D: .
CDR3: CASSPPSTGGWETQYF
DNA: TGTGCCAGCTCACCACCCTCGACGGGGGGCTGGGAGACCCAGTACTTC

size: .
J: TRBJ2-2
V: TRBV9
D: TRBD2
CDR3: CASSLTAGTSGLEMELFF
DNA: TGTGCCAGCAGCTTAACCGCCGGGACTAGCGGATTAGAGATGGAGCTGTTTTTT

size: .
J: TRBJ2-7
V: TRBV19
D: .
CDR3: CASSLAPDRTYEQYF
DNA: TGTGCCAGTAGTCTAGCCCCAGACAGGACCTACGAGCAGTACTTC

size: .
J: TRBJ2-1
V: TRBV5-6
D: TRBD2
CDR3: CASSPLAGGYNEQFF
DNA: TGTGCCAGCAGCCCCCTGGCGGGGGGGTACAATGAGCAGTTCTTC

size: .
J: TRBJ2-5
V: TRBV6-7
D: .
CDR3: CARPLGVGKGTQYF
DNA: TGTGCCAGACCCCTAGGTGTGGGGAAGGGGACCCAGTACTTC

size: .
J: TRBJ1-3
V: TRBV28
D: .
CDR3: CASSSLGLQKRGNTIYF
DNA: TGTGCCAGCAGTTCCCTCGGGCTTCAAAAACGGGGAAACACCATATATTTT

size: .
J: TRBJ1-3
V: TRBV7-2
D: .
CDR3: CASSLGPFISGNTIYF
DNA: TGTGCCAGCAGCTTAGGCCCGTTTATCTCTGGAAACACCATATATTTT

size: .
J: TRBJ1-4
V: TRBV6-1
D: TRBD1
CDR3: CASSEIGQGIPPTNEKLFF
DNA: TGTGCCAGCAGTGAAATTGGACAGGGAATCCCCCCAACTAATGAAAAACTGTTTTTT

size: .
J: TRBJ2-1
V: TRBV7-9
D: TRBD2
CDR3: CASSLGSSGASYNEQFF
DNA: TGTGCCAGCAGCTTAGGGAGTAGCGGGGCCTCCTACAATGAGCAGTTCTTC

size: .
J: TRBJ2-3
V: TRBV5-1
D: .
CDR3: CASSLAVGTPFGDTQYF
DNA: TGCGCCAGCAGCTTGGCCGTAGGGACCCCTTTTGGGGATACGCAGTATTTT

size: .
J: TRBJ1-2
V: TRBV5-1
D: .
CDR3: CASSLGPNYGYTF
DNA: TGCGCCAGCAGCTTGGGACCTAACTATGGCTACACCTTC

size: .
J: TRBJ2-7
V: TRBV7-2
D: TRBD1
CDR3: CASSLAGTASYEQYF
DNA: TGTGCCAGCAGCTTAGCCGGGACAGCCTCCTACGAGCAGTACTTC

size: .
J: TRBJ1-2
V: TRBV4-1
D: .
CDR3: CASSPSPSPSHGYTF
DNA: TGCGCCAGCAGCCCGAGTCCCAGCCCTAGCCATGGCTACACCTTC

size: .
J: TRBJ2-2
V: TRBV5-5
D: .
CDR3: CASRDGRVNTGELFF
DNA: TGTGCCAGCAGAGACGGTAGGGTGAACACCGGGGAGCTGTTTTTT

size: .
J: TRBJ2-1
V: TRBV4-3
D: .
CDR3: CASSQEDSQSAYNEQFF
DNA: TGCGCCAGCAGCCAAGAAGACTCCCAAAGCGCCTACAATGAGCAGTTCTTC